The source of this T cell receptor (beta chain) is a study of T cells in localized non-small cell lung cancer. Study-level findings and limits: Paired adjacent lung recovered a median approximately 57 of the top 100 tumor clones.

Clones were sequenced by immunoSEQ multiplex PCR, and TCRdb holds only the in-frame ones, with some missing. This sample carries tens of thousands of clones, approximately 80% of them seen once, and the ten largest clones take more than 7.5%. This clone was counted between two and nine times. Its cognate antigen is unknown. Germline lookup yields CDR1 LNHNV and CDR2 YYDKDF (reference sequence). This CDR3 contains 15 residues. V was clipped by 2 bases and J by 5 bases; unmatched bases: 8. The sequencing here drew on PBMCs, taken before any cancer treatment. The receptor comes from a man aged 40 to 69 with stage II lung adenocarcinoma. The chain combines TRBV15 with TRBJ1-1, with 7 positions matching TRBD1. CDR3 DNA sequence: TGTGCCACCAGCAGATACAGACAGGGAAAGACTGAAGCTTTCTTT. Its protein is CATSRYRQGKTEAFF.